What follows are 19 T cell receptor beta chains derived from one specimen sequenced in a study of T-cell memory formation after mild COVID-19. TCRdb re-derived calls from the 5' RACE reads in MiXCR, one entry per CDR3 protein. The table lists hundreds of thousands of distinct CDR3 sequences, roughly 25% of them singletons. Sequencing was carried out using PBMCs or a T cell subset sorted from them (not recorded which). The receptors stem from an adult woman who had mild COVID-19 (a few samples of this study predate the infection). Cell type and time point are not known.

V gene TRBV20-1 combines with J gene TRBJ2-2; D might be TRBD1 (5 bases). The CDR3 length is 13 residues. Trimming pared 0 bases from V and 6 bases from J, leaving 8 bases between. Germline V gene lookup returns CDR1 DFQATT and CDR2 SNEGSKA (reference sequence). CDR3 region: CSARDLGPGELFF. The CDR3 nucleotides are TGCAGTGCTAGAGATTTGGGGCCCGGGGAGCTGTTTTTT.

The chain combines TRBV20-1 with TRBJ2-3, with TRBD2 as a possible D gene (5 bases). CDR3 length: 15 amino acids. Between the trimmed V and J ends, which lost 6 bases and 2 bases, there was a span of 18 bases. Germline CDR1 and CDR2: DFQATT and SNEGSKA (reference sequence). The CDR3 bases are TGCAGTGCCGAGAGATACGGGGATAACACAGATACGCAGTATTTT. Its translation is CSAERYGDNTDTQYF.

The chain has TRBV5-1 and TRBJ2-7; TRBD1 matches at 7 bases. Trimming cost V 4 bases and J 0 bases; bases outside gene matches: 7. This CDR3 has 15 residues. Looked up from germline, CDR1 is SGHRS and CDR2 is YFSETQ. CDR3 nucleotides: TGCGCCAGCAGCGATGGACAGGAGAGCTCCTACGAGCAGTACTTC. It encodes CASSDGQESSYEQYF.

J is TRBJ2-7 and V is TRBV7-2; D gene uncertain. Trimming stripped 3 bases from V and 2 bases from J, with 5 bases between. The CDR3 runs to 12 residues. Germline loops: CDR1 SGHTA, CDR2 FQGNSA. CDR3 coding DNA: TGTGCCAGCAGCTTCGGTGCCTACGAGCAGTACTTC. Translated, it gives CASSFGAYEQYF.

The count of this clonotype is one. V is TRBV25-1 and J is TRBJ2-1; no clear D gene. Germline lookup yields CDR1 MGHDK and CDR2 SYGVNS. The CDR3 covers 12 residues. V lost 1 base and J lost 6, with 4 bases in between. The CDR3: CASSEWRNEQFF. The DNA of the CDR3 is TGTGCCAGCAGTGAATGGCGCAATGAGCAGTTCTTC.

As to this clonotype: Likely a read error: the CDR3 ends without its conserved phenylalanine or tryptophan. The gene calls are TRBV7-9 and TRBJ2-7, with D perhaps TRBD1 (6 bases). The CDR3 has 14 residues. V gave up 5 bases and J gave up 1 base, with 12 bases separating them. Germline V gives CDR1 SEHNR, CDR2 FQNEAQ (reference sequence). The CDR3 coding sequence is TGTGCCAGCAGCCGGGGACACACTTCCTACGAGCAGTACTAC. The encoded protein is CASSRGHTSYEQYY.

This clonotype was counted only a few times. The J gene is TRBJ2-7, the V gene TRBV7-9; 9 nucleotides agree with TRBD2. CDR1 is SEHNR, CDR2 FQNEAQ, per germline (reference sequence). The CDR3 spans 15 residues. V lost 5 bases to trimming and J lost 1 base; unmatched junction nucleotides: 6. CDR3 sequence (DNA): TGTGCCAGCAGCACCGGAACTAGCGGGTCCTACGAGCAGTACTTC. This sequence encodes CASSTGTSGSYEQYF.

In this sample, this clonotype turned up once. The gene calls are TRBV4-1 and TRBJ2-7, with D possibly matching TRBD2 (6 bases). V was trimmed by 1 base and J by 3 bases, leaving 16 bases between them. The germline gives CDR1 MGHRA, CDR2 YSYEKL. This CDR3 has 16 residues. The CDR3 sequence is CASSQGLLAGDYEQYF. CDR3 coding DNA: TGCGCCAGCAGCCAAGGATTACTAGCCGGGGACTACGAGCAGTACTTC.

The chain carries TRBV3-1 and TRBJ1-2, with D possibly matching TRBD1 (6 bases). Trimming pared 3 bases from V and 7 bases from J, leaving 18 bases between. From germline, CDR1 is LGHDT and CDR2 YNNKEL (reference sequence). The CDR3 contains 15 residues. The CDR3 coding sequence is TGTGCCAGCAGCCATCTGAGGGCCCTAGGGGGTGGCTACACCTTC. It encodes CASSHLRALGGGYTF.

The chain has TRBV7-2 and TRBJ2-1; 8 bases align to TRBD2. The germline gives CDR1 SGHTA, CDR2 FQGNSA. The length of the CDR3 is 16 residues. The junction had 5 bases not matched to a gene; V was cut back by 4 bases and J by 0 bases. In nucleotides, the CDR3 is TGTGCCAGCAGCTCCTGGACTAGCCGCTCCTACAATGAGCAGTTCTTC. Translation: CASSSWTSRSYNEQFF.

The genes are TRBV6-4 and TRBJ1-2; D is unclear. The germline V and J ends were trimmed by 6 bases and 8 bases, with 16 bases remaining between them. In germline, CDR1 is MRHNA, CDR2 SNTAGT. The CDR3 has 13 residues. CDR3 sequence reads: CASRMDGMEGYTF. The DNA for the CDR3 is TGTGCCAGCAGGATGGACGGGATGGAAGGCTACACCTTC.

This clonotype occurred a few times. The chain joins TRBV29-1 to TRBJ1-1; D is uncertain. Per the germline V gene, CDR1 is SQVTM and CDR2 is ANQGSEA. The V gene lost 5 bases and the J gene lost 0 bases, with 13 bases spanning the gap. CDR3 length equals 14 residues. The CDR3 region is CSVLGGRMNTEAFF. The CDR3 DNA is TGCAGCGTTCTAGGCGGGAGGATGAACACTGAAGCTTTCTTT. Looking up the rest from reference TRBV29-1 and TRBJ1-1 gives the full variable domain: SAVISQKPSRDICQRGTSLTIQCQVDSQVTMMFWYRQQPGQSLTLIATANQGSEATYESGFVIDKFPISRPNLTFSTLTVSNMSPEDSSIYLCSVLGGRMNTEAFFGQGTRLTVV.

There are a few counts of this clonotype. V gene TRBV30 combines with J gene TRBJ2-2; perhaps TRBD1 as D (5 bases). CDR1 and CDR2 (germline): GTSNPN, SVGIG (reference sequence). The CDR3 spans 12 residues. V was trimmed by 3 bases and J by 6 bases, leaving 8 bases between them. The CDR3 DNA sequence: TGTGCCTGGAGGAAAGGGGCCGGGGAGCTGTTTTTT. This codes for CAWRKGAGELFF.

The CDR3: CASSFPVQETQYF. DNA for the CDR3: TGTGCCAGCTCTTTCCCTGTGCAAGAGACCCAGTACTTC. V gene TRBV5-6 combines with J gene TRBJ2-5; no firm D call. CDR1 is SGHDT and CDR2 is YYEEEE in the germline V gene. V was pared by 7 bases and J by 2 bases, with 12 bases between. This CDR3 is 13 amino acids long.

This clonotype showed up just a few times. The rearrangement uses TRBV12-3 or TRBV12-4 and TRBJ2-1; D is perhaps TRBD2 (6 bases). Trimming cost V 7 bases and J 7 bases, with 11 bases left between them. The CDR3 loop spans 12 amino acids. The CDR3 protein is CASKGGGNEQFF. The CDR3 bases are TGTGCCAGCAAGGGTGGAGGGAATGAGCAGTTCTTC.

This clonotype came up a few times. This sequence joins TRBV30 and TRBJ1-1; a possible D gene is TRBD1 (5 bases). The germline V gene encodes CDR1 GTSNPN and CDR2 SVGIG (reference sequence). The CDR3 has 13 amino acids. Trimming took off 3 bases at V and 5 bases at J, with 13 bases between the two ends. For the CDR3, the DNA is TGTGCCTGGAGCCGACGGCGGGGGACTGAAGCTTTCTTT. Residues: CAWSRRRGTEAFF.

This chain connects TRBV24-1 to TRBJ1-2; no clear D gene. Trimming took off 3 bases at V and 6 bases at J, with 16 bases between the two ends. The CDR3 contains 15 residues. The germline V gene has CDR1 KGHDR and CDR2 SFDVKD. The CDR3 coding sequence is TGTGCCACCAGTGATCCGGGTAACAACGCGGATGGCTACACCTTC. Its protein product is CATSDPGNNADGYTF.

This chain uses TRBV10-2 with TRBJ2-1; 9 nucleotides agree with TRBD2. This CDR3 is built from 11 residues. CDR1 and CDR2 (germline): WSHSY, SAAADI. After removal of 6 bases from V and 12 bases from J, the junction contained 3 bases not matched to a gene. CDR3 protein: CASRTSGTQFF. The CDR3 nucleotides read TGCGCCAGCAGGACTAGCGGTACGCAGTTCTTC.

This clonotype was seen only a few times. This may be a read error, as it is one base from a much larger clone. The rearrangement uses TRBV12-3 or TRBV12-4 and TRBJ2-2, with no clear D. The CDR3 extends over 12 amino acids. With 3 bases removed from V and 6 bases from J, the gap between germline ends came to 5 bases. This CDR3 reads CASSFNPGELFF. In nucleotides, the CDR3 is TGTGCCAGCAGTTTCAACCCCGGGGAGCTGTTTTTT.